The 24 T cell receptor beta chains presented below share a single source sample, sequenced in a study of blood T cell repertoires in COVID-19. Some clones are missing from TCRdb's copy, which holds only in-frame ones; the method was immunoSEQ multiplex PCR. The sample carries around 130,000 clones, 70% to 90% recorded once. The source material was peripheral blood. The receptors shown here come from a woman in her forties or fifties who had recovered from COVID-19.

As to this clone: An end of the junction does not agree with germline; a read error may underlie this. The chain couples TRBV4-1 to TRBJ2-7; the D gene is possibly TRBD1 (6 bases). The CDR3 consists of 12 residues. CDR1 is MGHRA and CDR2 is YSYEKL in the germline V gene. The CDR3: CASSQALGTLHF. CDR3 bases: TGCGCCAGCAGCCAAGCCCTCGGGACACTCCACTTC.

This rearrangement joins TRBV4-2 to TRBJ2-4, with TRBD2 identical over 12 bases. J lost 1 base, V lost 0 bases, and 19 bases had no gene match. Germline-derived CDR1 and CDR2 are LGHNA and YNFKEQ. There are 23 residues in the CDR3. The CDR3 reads CASSQDTSGRLAGAGQAKNIQYF. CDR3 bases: TGTGCCAGCAGCCAAGATACATCGGGTCGACTAGCGGGAGCGGGACAGGCCAAAAACATTCAGTACTTC.

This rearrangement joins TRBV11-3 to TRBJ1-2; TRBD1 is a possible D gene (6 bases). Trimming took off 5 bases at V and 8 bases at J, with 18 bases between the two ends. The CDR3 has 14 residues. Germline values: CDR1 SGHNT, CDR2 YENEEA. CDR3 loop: CASSPQGPTSGYTF. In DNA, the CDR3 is TGTGCCAGCAGCCCACAGGGCCCCACTTCCGGCTACACCTTC.

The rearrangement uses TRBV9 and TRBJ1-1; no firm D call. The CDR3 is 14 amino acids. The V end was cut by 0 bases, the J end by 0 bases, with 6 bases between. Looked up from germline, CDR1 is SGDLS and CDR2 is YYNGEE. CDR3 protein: CASSVGLMNTEAFF. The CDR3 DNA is TGTGCCAGCAGCGTAGGACTGATGAACACTGAAGCTTTCTTT. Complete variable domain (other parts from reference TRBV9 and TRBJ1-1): DSGVTQTPKHLITATGQRVTLRCSPRSGDLSVYWYQQSLDQGLQFLIQYYNGEERAKGNILERFSAQQFPDLHSELNLSSLELGDSALYFCASSVGLMNTEAFFGQGTRLTVV.

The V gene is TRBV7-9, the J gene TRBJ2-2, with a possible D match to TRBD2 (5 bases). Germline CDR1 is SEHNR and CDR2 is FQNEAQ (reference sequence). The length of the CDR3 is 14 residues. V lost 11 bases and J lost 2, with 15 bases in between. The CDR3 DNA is TGTGCCCGGGGAATTGGATCCAACACCGGGGAGCTGTTTTTT. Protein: CARGIGSNTGELFF. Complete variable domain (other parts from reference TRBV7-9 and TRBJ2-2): DTGVSQNPRHKITKRGQNVTFRCDPISEHNRLYWYRQTLGQGPEFLTYFQNEAQLEKSRLLSDRFSAERPKGSFSTLEIQRTEQGDSAMYLCARGIGSNTGELFFGEGSRLTVL.

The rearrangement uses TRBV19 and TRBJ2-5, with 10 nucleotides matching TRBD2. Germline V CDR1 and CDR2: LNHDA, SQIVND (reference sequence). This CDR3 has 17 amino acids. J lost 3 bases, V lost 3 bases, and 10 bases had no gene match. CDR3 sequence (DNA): TGTGCCAGTAGTATCTTGGGCCGGACTAGCGGAAAAGAGACCCAGTACTTC. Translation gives CASSILGRTSGKETQYF.

CDR3 sequence: CASRGTGGYNEQFF. In nucleotides, the CDR3 is TGTGCCAGCAGAGGGACAGGGGGTTACAATGAGCAGTTCTTC. The chain employs TRBV2 and TRBJ2-1; 11 bases are shared with TRBD1. Germline CDR1 reads SNHLY; CDR2 reads FYNNEI. After removal of 6 bases from V and 4 bases from J, the junction contained 2 bases not matched to a gene. The CDR3 length is 14 residues.

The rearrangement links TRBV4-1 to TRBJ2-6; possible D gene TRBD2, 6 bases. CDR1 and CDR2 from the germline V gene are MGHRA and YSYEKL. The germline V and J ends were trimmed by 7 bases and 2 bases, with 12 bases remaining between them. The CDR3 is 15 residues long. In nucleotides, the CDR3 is TGCGCCAGCAAATCGACTAGGGCTGGGGCCAACGTCCTGACTTTC. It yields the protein CASKSTRAGANVLTF.

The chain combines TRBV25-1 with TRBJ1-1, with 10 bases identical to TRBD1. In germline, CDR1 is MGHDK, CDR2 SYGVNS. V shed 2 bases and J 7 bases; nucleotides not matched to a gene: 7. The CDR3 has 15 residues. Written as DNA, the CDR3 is TGTGCCAGCAGTGAACCCGGGACAGGGGTGGGTGAAGCTTTCTTT. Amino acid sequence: CASSEPGTGVGEAFF.

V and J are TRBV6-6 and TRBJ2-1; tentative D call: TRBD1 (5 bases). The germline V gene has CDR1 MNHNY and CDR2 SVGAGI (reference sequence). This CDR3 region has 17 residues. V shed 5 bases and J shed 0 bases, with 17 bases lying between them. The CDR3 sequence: CASSLTPTAYSYNEQFF. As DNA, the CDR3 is TGTGCCAGCAGTCTAACACCGACAGCATACTCCTACAATGAGCAGTTCTTC.

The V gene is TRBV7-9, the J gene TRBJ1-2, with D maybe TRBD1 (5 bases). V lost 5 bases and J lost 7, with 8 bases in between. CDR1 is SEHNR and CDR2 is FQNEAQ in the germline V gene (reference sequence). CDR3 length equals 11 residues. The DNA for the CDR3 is TGTGCCAGCAGCGCCGGGGGTGGCTACACCTTC. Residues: CASSAGGGYTF.

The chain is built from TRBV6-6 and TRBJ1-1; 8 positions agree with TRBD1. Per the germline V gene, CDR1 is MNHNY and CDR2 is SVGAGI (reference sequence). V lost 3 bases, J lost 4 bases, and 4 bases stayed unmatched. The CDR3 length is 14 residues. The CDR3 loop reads CASSYRTGTTEAFF. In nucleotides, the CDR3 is TGTGCCAGCAGTTATAGGACAGGGACCACTGAAGCTTTCTTT.

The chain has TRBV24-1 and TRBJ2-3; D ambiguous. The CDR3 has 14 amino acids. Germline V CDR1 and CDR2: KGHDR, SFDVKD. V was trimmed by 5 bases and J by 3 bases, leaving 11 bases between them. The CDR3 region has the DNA TGTGCCACCAGTGGCCCCTCTCTAACAGATACGCAGTATTTT. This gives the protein CATSGPSLTDTQYF.

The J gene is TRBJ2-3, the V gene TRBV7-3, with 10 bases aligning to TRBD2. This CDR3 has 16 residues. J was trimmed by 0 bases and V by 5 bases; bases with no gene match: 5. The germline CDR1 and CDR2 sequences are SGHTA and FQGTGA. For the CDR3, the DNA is TGTGCCAGCAGCCCCGGGACTAGCGTTAGCACAGATACGCAGTATTTT. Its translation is CASSPGTSVSTDTQYF.

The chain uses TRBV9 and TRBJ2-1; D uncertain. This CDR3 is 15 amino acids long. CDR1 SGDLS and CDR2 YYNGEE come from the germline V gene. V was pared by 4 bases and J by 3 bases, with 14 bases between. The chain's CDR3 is CASSPSTRNYNEQFF. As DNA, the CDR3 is TGTGCCAGCAGCCCGTCAACCAGGAACTACAATGAGCAGTTCTTC. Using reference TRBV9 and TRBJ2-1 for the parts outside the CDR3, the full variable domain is DSGVTQTPKHLITATGQRVTLRCSPRSGDLSVYWYQQSLDQGLQFLIQYYNGEERAKGNILERFSAQQFPDLHSELNLSSLELGDSALYFCASSPSTRNYNEQFFGPGTRLTVL.

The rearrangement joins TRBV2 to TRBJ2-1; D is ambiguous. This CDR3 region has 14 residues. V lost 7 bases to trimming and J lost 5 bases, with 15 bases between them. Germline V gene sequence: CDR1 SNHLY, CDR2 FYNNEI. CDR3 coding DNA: TGTGCCAGCAATTTTTTCTACAGCCACAATGAGCAGTTCTTC. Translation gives CASNFFYSHNEQFF.

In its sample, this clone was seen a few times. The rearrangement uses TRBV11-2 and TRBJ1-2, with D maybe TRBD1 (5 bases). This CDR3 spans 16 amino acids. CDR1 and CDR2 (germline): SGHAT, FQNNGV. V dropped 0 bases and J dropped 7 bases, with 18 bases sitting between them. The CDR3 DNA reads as TGTGCCAGCAGCTTAGACACAGCATGGGGCCGCCTTGGCTACACCTTC. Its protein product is CASSLDTAWGRLGYTF.

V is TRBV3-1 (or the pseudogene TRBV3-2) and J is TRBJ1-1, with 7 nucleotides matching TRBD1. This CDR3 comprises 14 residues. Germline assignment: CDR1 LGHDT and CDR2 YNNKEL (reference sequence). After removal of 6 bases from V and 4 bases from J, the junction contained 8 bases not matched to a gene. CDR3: CASRKTGETTEAFF. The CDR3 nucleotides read TGTGCCAGCAGGAAAACAGGGGAAACCACTGAAGCTTTCTTT.

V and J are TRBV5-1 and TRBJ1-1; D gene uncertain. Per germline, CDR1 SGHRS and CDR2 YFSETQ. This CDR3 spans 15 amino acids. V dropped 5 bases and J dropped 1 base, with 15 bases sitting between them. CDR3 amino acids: CASSFPGGRNTEAFF. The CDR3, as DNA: TGCGCCAGCAGTTTCCCGGGAGGCCGGAACACTGAAGCTTTCTTT.

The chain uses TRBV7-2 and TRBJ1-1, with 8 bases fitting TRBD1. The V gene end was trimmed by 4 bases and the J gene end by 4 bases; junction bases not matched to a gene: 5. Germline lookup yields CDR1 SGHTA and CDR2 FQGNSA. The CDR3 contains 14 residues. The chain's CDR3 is CASSSTGGRTEAFF. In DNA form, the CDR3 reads TGTGCCAGCAGCTCCACAGGGGGTCGCACTGAAGCTTTCTTT.

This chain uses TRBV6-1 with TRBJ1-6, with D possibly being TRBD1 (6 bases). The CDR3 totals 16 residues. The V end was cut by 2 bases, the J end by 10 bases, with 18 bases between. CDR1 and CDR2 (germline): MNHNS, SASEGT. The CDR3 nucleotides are TGTGCCAGCAGTGAACAACCAGTGGGGGCGAACTCACCCCTCCACTTT. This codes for CASSEQPVGANSPLHF.

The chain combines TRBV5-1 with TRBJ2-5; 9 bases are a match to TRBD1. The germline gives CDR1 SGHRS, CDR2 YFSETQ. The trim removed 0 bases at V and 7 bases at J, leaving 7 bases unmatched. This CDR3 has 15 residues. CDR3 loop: CASSLGGTGSWTQYF. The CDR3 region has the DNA TGCGCCAGCAGCTTGGGCGGGACAGGGAGTTGGACCCAGTACTTC.

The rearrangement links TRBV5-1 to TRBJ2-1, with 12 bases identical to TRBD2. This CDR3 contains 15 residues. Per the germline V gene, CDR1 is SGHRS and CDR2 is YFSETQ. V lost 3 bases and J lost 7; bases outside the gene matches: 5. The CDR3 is CASSSTSGSLNEQFF. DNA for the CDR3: TGCGCCAGCAGCTCGACTAGCGGGAGTTTAAATGAGCAGTTCTTC.

CDR3 in amino acids: CASRLLRVGNTEAFF. For the CDR3, the DNA is TGTGCCAGCAGACTACTCAGGGTCGGGAACACTGAAGCTTTCTTT. The V gene is TRBV27, the J gene TRBJ1-1; possible D gene TRBD1, 5 bases. Trimming took 6 bases from V and 1 from J, leaving 15 bases between them. The germline V gene has CDR1 MNHEY and CDR2 SMNVEV (reference sequence). The CDR3 runs to 15 residues.